What follows are 27 T cell receptor beta chains derived from one specimen sequenced in a study of PD-L1 blockade in urothelial cancer. Only in-frame clones appear in the TCRdb table, and some are missing; sequencing was by immunoSEQ multiplex PCR. The sample holds tens of thousands of clones, 88% seen once. The time point denotes: peripheral blood 6 weeks after treatment start. The specimen comprised PBMCs, sampled around atezolizumab (anti-PD-L1) treatment. Every receptor here comes from a man aged 60 to 75 with urothelial cancer.

Notes on this clone: This likely comes from a read error, as the CDR3 has no conserved phenylalanine or tryptophan at its end. The V call is TRBV30, the J call TRBJ2-7, with TRBD1 matching 10 bases. The CDR3 loop spans 13 amino acids. Germline V gives CDR1 GTSNPN, CDR2 SVGIG (reference sequence). Trimming at V came to 5 bases and at J to 6 bases, leaving 7 bases not matched to a gene. The CDR3 protein is CAWGTGAPGEQYL. The CDR3 bases are TGTGCCTGGGGGACAGGGGCTCCGGGCGAGCAGTACCTC.

The V and J genes are TRBV4-1 and TRBJ2-2; 9 nucleotides line up with TRBD1. V lost 4 bases and J lost 2; bases outside the gene matches: 5. The germline V gene has CDR1 MGHRA and CDR2 YSYEKL. The CDR3 has 16 residues. The chain's CDR3 is CASSLGTGTNTGELFF. In DNA, the CDR3 is TGCGCCAGCAGCCTGGGGACAGGGACCAACACCGGGGAGCTGTTTTTT.

The chain links TRBV9 to TRBJ2-1; D remains ambiguous. Deletions cut 0 bases from V and 8 bases from J, with 6 bases between. This CDR3 contains 12 residues. Germline assignment: CDR1 SGDLS and CDR2 YYNGEE. CDR3 in amino acids: CASSVVGDEQFF. The CDR3 DNA reads as TGTGCCAGCAGCGTAGTGGGCGATGAGCAGTTCTTC. Full variable domain (rest looked up from reference TRBV9 and TRBJ2-1): DSGVTQTPKHLITATGQRVTLRCSPRSGDLSVYWYQQSLDQGLQFLIQYYNGEERAKGNILERFSAQQFPDLHSELNLSSLELGDSALYFCASSVVGDEQFFGPGTRLTVL.

The chain carries TRBV9 and TRBJ1-2; D is ambiguous. Trimming removed 0 bases from V and 4 bases from J, with 10 bases in between. CDR1 is SGDLS, CDR2 YYNGEE, per germline. This CDR3 spans 14 amino acids. DNA of the CDR3: TGTGCCAGCAGCGTAGGGTCCCAGTTCTATGGCTACACCTTC. Its protein product is CASSVGSQFYGYTF.

The chain combines TRBV5-5 with TRBJ1-2, with D unclear. The germline gives CDR1 SGHKS, CDR2 YYEKEE (reference sequence). The CDR3 covers 13 residues. V was cut by 2 bases and J by 4 bases, with 9 bases left in between. CDR3 amino acids: CASSFENPYGYTF. The CDR3 nucleotides are TGTGCCAGCAGCTTTGAGAACCCCTATGGCTACACCTTC.

The V and J genes are TRBV5-1 and TRBJ2-2; 9 bases align to TRBD2. CDR1 SGHRS and CDR2 YFSETQ come from the germline V gene. The J segment lost 4 bases and the V segment lost 4 bases, leaving 8 bases of the junction unmatched. The CDR3 is 16 amino acids. In DNA form, the CDR3 reads TGCGCCAGCAGCCGTGTAGCGGGAGCTTTCACCGGGGAGCTGTTTTTT. This encodes CASSRVAGAFTGELFF.

This clone turned up a few times. This chain joins TRBV7-2 and TRBJ1-2; D gene ambiguous. The germline gives CDR1 SGHTA, CDR2 FQGNSA. V was cut by 1 base and J by 1 base, with 7 bases left in between. The CDR3 loop spans 14 amino acids. The DNA for the CDR3 is TGTGCCAGCAGCTTAGAGCGGGGTAACTATGGCTACACCTTC. This codes for CASSLERGNYGYTF.

V is TRBV27 and J is TRBJ1-1; D is possibly TRBD1 (6 bases). V lost 7 bases to trimming and J lost 1 base, with 13 bases between them. Germline V gene sequence: CDR1 MNHEY, CDR2 SMNVEV (reference sequence). The CDR3 spans 14 residues. CDR3 sequence (DNA): TGTGCCAGCATTGACAGGAACAAGAACACTGAAGCTTTCTTT. Residues: CASIDRNKNTEAFF.

This clone came up once. The rearrangement uses TRBV11-2 and TRBJ1-6, with a weak D call TRBD1 (6 bases). The CDR3 is made up of 17 amino acids. Trimming took off 1 base at V and 6 bases at J, with 16 bases between the two ends. CDR1 is SGHAT and CDR2 is FQNNGV in the germline V gene. The CDR3 spells CASSLVGRGTINSPLHF. Written as DNA, the CDR3 is TGTGCCAGCAGCTTAGTGGGACGAGGGACAATTAATTCACCCCTCCACTTT. The full variable domain, with the rest looked up from reference TRBV11-2 and TRBJ1-6, is EAGVAQSPRYKIIEKRQSVAFWCNPISGHATLYWYQQILGQGPKLLIQFQNNGVVDDSQLPKDRFSAERLKGVDSTLKIQPAKLEDSAVYLCASSLVGRGTINSPLHFGNGTRLTVT.

The chain links TRBV19 to TRBJ2-7; D possibly corresponds to TRBD2 (5 bases). There are 15 residues in the CDR3. Germline values: CDR1 LNHDA, CDR2 SQIVND (reference sequence). V lost 5 bases and J lost 0, with 14 bases in between. CDR3 nucleotides: TGTGCCAGTAGTCCCGATCGGGATAACTCCTACGAGCAGTACTTC. This codes for CASSPDRDNSYEQYF.

V and J are TRBV10-2 and TRBJ1-3; D is uncertain. CDR3 length: 13 residues. The V end lost 4 bases, the J end lost 2 bases, and 6 bases lay between the germline ends. CDR1 is WSHSY, CDR2 SAAADI, per germline. For the CDR3, the DNA is TGCGCCAGCAGTGGAGGGCCTGGAAACACCATATATTTT. Translation gives CASSGGPGNTIYF.

The CDR3 DNA is TGTGCCAGTAGTGAGGACAGGTGGGGCTCCTACGAGCAGTACTTC. As protein: CASSEDRWGSYEQYF. The chain employs TRBV19 and TRBJ2-7; 7 bases line up with TRBD1. J gave up 0 bases and V 5 bases, and 7 bases lay outside the gene matches. Germline V gives CDR1 LNHDA, CDR2 SQIVND (reference sequence). There are 15 residues in the CDR3.

The rearrangement links TRBV5-1 to TRBJ2-7, with 12 bases fitting TRBD2. Trimming took 0 bases from V and 6 from J; bases not matched to a gene: 7. Germline V gene sequence: CDR1 SGHRS, CDR2 YFSETQ. This CDR3 has 16 residues. The CDR3 region has the DNA TGCGCCAGCAGCTTGGGACTAGCGGGAGCGCCCTCCGAGCAGTACTTC. Its translation: CASSLGLAGAPSEQYF. Complete variable domain (other parts from reference TRBV5-1 and TRBJ2-7): KAGVTQTPRYLIKTRGQQVTLSCSPISGHRSVSWYQQTPGQGLQFLFEYFSETQRNKGNFPGRFSGRQFSNSRSEMNVSTLELGDSALYLCASSLGLAGAPSEQYFGPGTRLTVT.

This sequence joins TRBV6-1 and TRBJ2-3; 14 nucleotides align to TRBD2. Per germline, CDR1 MNHNS and CDR2 SASEGT. Trimming at V came to 3 bases and at J to 1 base, leaving 0 bases not matched to a gene. The CDR3 consists of 16 residues. The CDR3 DNA sequence: TGTGCCAGCAGTGAGGGACTAGCGGGGGGCACAGATACGCAGTATTTT. Encoded protein: CASSEGLAGGTDTQYF.

The V call is TRBV13, the J call TRBJ1-1; D unresolved. CDR1 PRHDT and CDR2 FYEKMQ come from the germline V gene (reference sequence). The CDR3 consists of 14 residues. V lost 0 bases, J lost 4 bases, and 9 bases lay in between. The CDR3 nucleotides read TGTGCCAGCAGCTTAGGTACGAGGAGCACTGAAGCTTTCTTT. Amino acid sequence: CASSLGTRSTEAFF.

This chain connects TRBV4-1 to TRBJ1-6, with 8 bases lining up with TRBD1. Unmatched junction bases numbered 2, after V lost 4 bases and J lost 6 bases. Germline V lookup: CDR1 MGHRA, CDR2 YSYEKL. The CDR3 consists of 14 residues. In DNA form, the CDR3 reads TGCGCCAGCAGCCTGGACAGGGCTAATTCACCCCTCCACTTT. Its protein is CASSLDRANSPLHF.

The V call is TRBV6-5, the J call TRBJ1-1; 7 bases map to TRBD1. The V and J ends lost 0 bases and 3 bases, in that order; junction bases with no gene match: 4. This CDR3 has 15 amino acids. Germline loops: CDR1 MNHEY, CDR2 SVGAGI. The CDR3 is CASSYSSTGDTEAFF. CDR3 coding DNA: TGTGCCAGCAGTTACTCGTCCACAGGGGACACTGAAGCTTTCTTT.

The chain joins TRBV2 to TRBJ1-5; D not certain. V was clipped by 0 bases and J by 2 bases, with 11 bases between them. CDR3 length: 16 residues. Germline CDR1 SNHLY, CDR2 FYNNEI. The chain's CDR3 is CASSEALGEGNQPQHF. For the CDR3, the DNA is TGTGCCAGCAGTGAAGCTCTTGGGGAGGGCAATCAGCCCCAGCATTTT.

This sequence joins TRBV7-3 and TRBJ2-5, with 9 nucleotides matching TRBD1. The germline V gene encodes CDR1 SGHTA and CDR2 FQGTGA. Trimming removed 5 bases from V and 2 bases from J; junction bases left unmatched: 3. This CDR3 is 14 amino acids long. CDR3 coding DNA: TGTGCCAGCAGCCCGGACAGGGGACAAGAGACCCAGTACTTC. It yields the protein CASSPDRGQETQYF.

The V call is TRBV2, the J call TRBJ1-1; the D gene is possibly TRBD1 (5 bases). Trimming removed 0 bases at V and 1 base at J, with 9 bases between. CDR3 length equals 15 residues. The germline gives CDR1 SNHLY, CDR2 FYNNEI. The CDR3 protein is CASSEASTGNTEAFF. The CDR3 DNA reads as TGTGCCAGCAGTGAAGCCAGTACAGGGAACACTGAAGCTTTCTTT.

The chain uses TRBV6-5 and TRBJ1-2; D not certain. The CDR3 runs 15 residues. Per germline, CDR1 MNHEY and CDR2 SVGAGI. Between the trimmed V and J ends, which lost 0 bases and 0 bases, there was a span of 8 bases. Here the CDR3 DNA reads TGTGCCAGCAGTTACTCGGCCACACCTAACTATGGCTACACCTTC. Translated, it gives CASSYSATPNYGYTF.

This chain joins TRBV5-1 and TRBJ1-1; TRBD1 is a possible D gene (5 bases). From germline, CDR1 is SGHRS and CDR2 YFSETQ. The CDR3 contains 16 residues. Trimming removed 3 bases at V and 2 bases at J, with 17 bases between. CDR3 region: CASSWGLAGQNTEAFF. CDR3 nucleotides: TGCGCCAGCAGCTGGGGCCTCGCTGGTCAAAACACTGAAGCTTTCTTT.

The CDR3 protein is CASSPGTSGGSSYEQYF. The CDR3 DNA is TGTGCCAGCAGCCCCGGGACTAGCGGGGGGAGCTCCTACGAGCAGTACTTC. This rearrangement joins TRBV11-3 to TRBJ2-7, with 15 bases lining up with TRBD2. The CDR3 sequence is 17 residues long. V trimming: 5 bases; J trimming: 0 bases; junction bases outside the gene matches: 5. Germline values: CDR1 SGHNT, CDR2 YENEEA.

This clone was recorded only once. V is TRBV5-1 and J is TRBJ1-1, with 12 bases that match TRBD1. The J segment lost 0 bases and the V segment lost 4 bases, leaving 7 bases of the junction unmatched. The length of the CDR3 is 17 residues. CDR1 is SGHRS and CDR2 is YFSETQ in the germline V gene. The CDR3 is CASSLGQGAFMNTEAFF. CDR3 DNA sequence: TGCGCCAGCAGCCTGGGACAGGGGGCTTTCATGAACACTGAAGCTTTCTTT.

The genes are TRBV6-5 and TRBJ1-1, with a possible D match to TRBD1 (6 bases). CDR3 length equals 14 residues. Germline CDR1 MNHEY, CDR2 SVGAGI. V lost 6 bases and J 5 bases, leaving 16 bases between the germline ends. CDR3 DNA: TGTGCCAGCAGCCGAGGGGGATTGGGGACTGAAGCTTTCTTT. It encodes CASSRGGLGTEAFF.

The rearrangement uses TRBV9 and TRBJ1-6; TRBD1 is a possible D gene (6 bases). The V gene lost 8 bases and the J gene lost 9 bases, with 12 bases spanning the gap. CDR1 and CDR2 from the germline V gene are SGDLS and YYNGEE. This CDR3 has 12 residues. CDR3 in amino acids: CARKTGFSPLHF. For the CDR3, the DNA is TGTGCCAGAAAGACAGGTTTTTCACCCCTCCACTTT. Supplemented by reference TRBV9 and TRBJ1-6, the full variable domain reads DSGVTQTPKHLITATGQRVTLRCSPRSGDLSVYWYQQSLDQGLQFLIQYYNGEERAKGNILERFSAQQFPDLHSELNLSSLELGDSALYFCARKTGFSPLHFGNGTRLTVT.

This clone has only a few counts. The chain uses TRBV19 and TRBJ2-1; TRBD2 matches 9 bases. Per germline, CDR1 LNHDA and CDR2 SQIVND (reference sequence). The CDR3 totals 15 residues. V shed 4 bases and J 4 bases; nucleotides not matched to a gene: 5. CDR3 region: CASSRSSGIYNEQFF. The CDR3 DNA reads as TGTGCCAGTAGTAGATCTAGCGGGATATACAATGAGCAGTTCTTC.